These 5 T cell receptor beta chains were sequenced from one sample in a study of blood T cell repertoires in COVID-19. Assay: immunoSEQ multiplex PCR; the TCRdb copy retains only in-frame clones and omits some. The sample lists roughly 280,000 clones, around 90% occurring once. The specimen sequenced was PBMCs or T cells enriched from blood (not recorded which). The receptor source for this set is a woman aged 25 to 39 with acute COVID-19.

This chain links TRBV6-4 with TRBJ2-1, with D unresolved. With 0 bases removed from V and 0 bases from J, the gap between germline ends came to 6 bases. Germline CDR1 and CDR2: MRHNA and SNTAGT. This CDR3 comprises 15 residues. The CDR3 loop reads CASSDSADSYNEQFF. The CDR3 nucleotides read TGTGCCAGCAGTGACTCGGCAGACTCCTACAATGAGCAGTTCTTC.

The V gene is TRBV5-6, the J gene TRBJ1-1; D unclear. Germline CDR1 reads SGHDT; CDR2 reads YYEEEE. The CDR3 extends over 14 amino acids. V lost 0 bases and J lost 1, with 7 bases in between. The CDR3 DNA is TGTGCCAGCAGCTTGGACTTCTCGAACACTGAAGCTTTCTTT. Amino acids: CASSLDFSNTEAFF.

V usage is TRBV19 and J usage is TRBJ2-2; perhaps TRBD1 as D (5 bases). Trimming removed 5 bases from V and 4 bases from J, with 14 bases in between. The CDR3 runs 15 residues. Germline CDR1 LNHDA, CDR2 SQIVND (reference sequence). DNA of the CDR3: TGTGCCAGTAGTGCCCCGACAGTAGTCACCGGGGAGCTGTTTTTT. Amino acid sequence: CASSAPTVVTGELFF. Drawing the rest from reference TRBV19 and TRBJ2-2, the complete variable domain is DGGITQSPKYLFRKEGQNVTLSCEQNLNHDAMYWYRQDPGQGLRLIYYSQIVNDFQKGDIAEGYSVSREKKESFPLTVTSAQKNPTAFYLCASSAPTVVTGELFFGEGSRLTVL.

The gene calls are TRBV13 and TRBJ2-2, with 9 bases lining up with TRBD2. The CDR3 covers 15 residues. Germline-derived CDR1 and CDR2 are PRHDT and FYEKMQ (reference sequence). V gave up 1 base and J gave up 5 bases; unmatched junction bases: 2. The CDR3 protein is CASSLVAGVTGELFF. CDR3 coding DNA: TGTGCCAGCAGCTTAGTAGCGGGAGTAACCGGGGAGCTGTTTTTT.

This chain links TRBV28 with TRBJ1-1; 8 bases line up with TRBD1. CDR3 length: 13 amino acids. V was pared by 7 bases and J by 3 bases, with 4 bases of the junction left unmatched. CDR1 and CDR2 (germline): MDHEN, SYDVKM. The CDR3 bases are TGTGCCAGCAAGACAGGGGATTACACTGAAGCTTTCTTT. The encoded protein is CASKTGDYTEAFF. Variable domain in full (rest from reference TRBV28 and TRBJ1-1): DVKVTQSSRYLVKRTGEKVFLECVQDMDHENMFWYRQDPGLGLRLIYFSYDVKMKEKGDIPEGYSVSREKKERFSLILESASTNQTSMYLCASKTGDYTEAFFGQGTRLTVV.